Listed below are T cell receptor beta chains from one sample, sequenced in a study of response to subunit inactivated influenza vaccine. Each CDR3 protein is one row after TCRdb ran MiXCR on the RT-PCR reads. The table includes approximately 480,000 distinct CDR3 sequences, approximately 9.9% detected once. Sequences were derived from PBMCs from blood, sampled about 40 days after vaccination. These receptor sequences come from a man aged 45 to 65 who received an inactivated influenza vaccine. Both conserved end residues are part of each CDR3. Each record gives: clone size, CDR3 length, D gene, J gene, V gene, CDR3 DNA, CDR3 protein. A D gene is named only where the DNA matches it firmly. Size is omitted from some rows. Given values are once, few, many or a class for expanded clones.

clone_size: NA; cdr3_length: 15; d_call: NA; j_call: TRBJ2-7; v_call: TRBV12-3/TRBV12-4; cdr3_nt: TGTGCCAGCAGTTTAGCGCAAGGAGGATCTCGCGAGCAGTACTTC; cdr3_aa: CASSLAQGGSREQYF
clone_size: many; cdr3_length: 14; d_call: TRBD2; j_call: TRBJ2-3; v_call: TRBV20-1; cdr3_nt: TGCAGTGCACCTCTAGCGGGAGGCACAGATACGCAGTATTTT; cdr3_aa: CSAPLAGGTDTQYF
clone_size: NA; cdr3_length: 14; d_call: TRBD2; j_call: TRBJ2-7; v_call: TRBV6-5; cdr3_nt: TGTGCCAGCACCTACTCGACTAGCGGAGGCGAGCAGTACTTC; cdr3_aa: CASTYSTSGGEQYF
clone_size: many; cdr3_length: 10; d_call: NA; j_call: TRBJ1-1; v_call: TRBV20-1; cdr3_nt: TGCAGTGCCATTAGAACTGAAGCTTTCTTT; cdr3_aa: CSAIRTEAFF
clone_size: NA; cdr3_length: 17; d_call: TRBD2; j_call: TRBJ2-1; v_call: TRBV5-1; cdr3_nt: TGCGCCAGCAGCCCGGAGGGACTAGCGGGAGGTTCAAATGAGCAGTTCTTC; cdr3_aa: CASSPEGLAGGSNEQFF
clone_size: NA; cdr3_length: 14; d_call: NA; j_call: TRBJ2-5; v_call: TRBV7-3; cdr3_nt: TGTGCCAGCAGCTTAACGGCAGGGCAAGAGACCCAGTACTTC; cdr3_aa: CASSLTAGQETQYF
clone_size: NA; cdr3_length: 11; d_call: NA; j_call: TRBJ1-2; v_call: TRBV20-1; cdr3_nt: TGCAGTGCCGGACATACCTATGGCTACACCTTC; cdr3_aa: CSAGHTYGYTF
clone_size: few; cdr3_length: 15; d_call: TRBD1; j_call: TRBJ1-2; v_call: TRBV7-2; cdr3_nt: TGTGCCAGCAGCTTAGGATGGGACAGGGGCTATGGCTACACCTTC; cdr3_aa: CASSLGWDRGYGYTF
clone_size: NA; cdr3_length: 14; d_call: TRBD2; j_call: TRBJ2-1; v_call: TRBV29-1; cdr3_nt: TGCAGCGCGAACCTAGCGGGAGTAGTCAATGAGCAGTTCTTC; cdr3_aa: CSANLAGVVNEQFF
clone_size: many; cdr3_length: 13; d_call: TRBD1; j_call: TRBJ1-1; v_call: TRBV29-1; cdr3_nt: TGCAGCGGGAGAATCACAGGGGACACTGAAGCTTTCTTT; cdr3_aa: CSGRITGDTEAFF
clone_size: NA; cdr3_length: 16; d_call: TRBD1; j_call: TRBJ1-6; v_call: TRBV5-1; cdr3_nt: TGCGCCAGCAGCTTACACTCCGGGACAGGGGGTTCACCCCTCCACTTT; cdr3_aa: CASSLHSGTGGSPLHF
clone_size: many; cdr3_length: 13; d_call: TRBD1; j_call: TRBJ2-1; v_call: TRBV7-6; cdr3_nt: TGTGCCAGCAGCTTTGGACAGGTGTATGAGCAGTTCTTC; cdr3_aa: CASSFGQVYEQFF
clone_size: many; cdr3_length: 13; d_call: NA; j_call: TRBJ2-7; v_call: TRBV27; cdr3_nt: TGTGCCAGCAGTTTTCCTTTCTCCTACGAGCAGTACTTC; cdr3_aa: CASSFPFSYEQYF
clone_size: NA; cdr3_length: 16; d_call: NA; j_call: TRBJ2-1; v_call: TRBV24-1; cdr3_nt: TGTGCCACCAGTGACCCGACAGGCCCTTCCTACAATGAGCAGTTCTTC; cdr3_aa: CATSDPTGPSYNEQFF
clone_size: NA; cdr3_length: 14; d_call: NA; j_call: TRBJ2-1; v_call: TRBV6-5; cdr3_nt: TGTGCCAGCAGTTACTCCTCGGTGTACAATGAGCAGTTCTTC; cdr3_aa: CASSYSSVYNEQFF
clone_size: NA; cdr3_length: 14; d_call: NA; j_call: TRBJ2-5; v_call: TRBV2; cdr3_nt: TGTGCCAGCAGGCCCCGGCGGAGGGGGGAGACCCAGTACTTC; cdr3_aa: CASRPRRRGETQYF
clone_size: few; cdr3_length: 13; d_call: TRBD2; j_call: TRBJ2-7; v_call: TRBV20-1; cdr3_nt: TGCAGTGCTAGTGCGGGAGGGTCCTACGAGCAGTACTTC; cdr3_aa: CSASAGGSYEQYF
clone_size: NA; cdr3_length: 14; d_call: TRBD1; j_call: TRBJ2-7; v_call: TRBV20-1; cdr3_nt: TGCAGTGCTAGAGGACAGGGGACCTCCTACGAGCAGTACTTC; cdr3_aa: CSARGQGTSYEQYF
clone_size: few; cdr3_length: 12; d_call: TRBD1; j_call: TRBJ2-3; v_call: TRBV12-3/TRBV12-4; cdr3_nt: TGTGCCAGCAGTCCGGACAGGCGGACGCAGTATTTT; cdr3_aa: CASSPDRRTQYF
clone_size: many; cdr3_length: 16; d_call: NA; j_call: TRBJ2-2; v_call: TRBV24-1; cdr3_nt: TGTGCCACCAGTGATTTCCGGGGTGCGAACACCGGGGAGCTGTTTTTT; cdr3_aa: CATSDFRGANTGELFF
clone_size: few; cdr3_length: 12; d_call: NA; j_call: TRBJ2-1; v_call: TRBV9; cdr3_nt: TGTGCCAGCAGCGTAGGAGCCGCCGAGCAGTTCTTC; cdr3_aa: CASSVGAAEQFF
clone_size: many; cdr3_length: 14; d_call: NA; j_call: TRBJ1-2; v_call: TRBV12-3/TRBV12-4; cdr3_nt: TGTGCCAGCAGTGCTCTGGGCATCAACTATGGCTACACCTTC; cdr3_aa: CASSALGINYGYTF
clone_size: few; cdr3_length: 17; d_call: TRBD2; j_call: TRBJ2-7; v_call: TRBV5-1; cdr3_nt: TGCGCCAGCAGGGCCGGGACTAGCGGGGGATCCTCCTACGAGCAGTACTTC; cdr3_aa: CASRAGTSGGSSYEQYF
clone_size: many; cdr3_length: 13; d_call: NA; j_call: TRBJ2-7; v_call: TRBV6-2/TRBV6-3; cdr3_nt: TGTGCCAGCAGCGGGGGTGTCGCCTACGAGCAGTACTTC; cdr3_aa: CASSGGVAYEQYF
clone_size: many; cdr3_length: 14; d_call: TRBD1; j_call: TRBJ2-7; v_call: TRBV24-1; cdr3_nt: TGTGCCACCAGTGATTCCGGGACAGAATACGAGCAGTACTTC; cdr3_aa: CATSDSGTEYEQYF
clone_size: NA; cdr3_length: 16; d_call: NA; j_call: TRBJ1-5; v_call: TRBV5-5; cdr3_nt: TGTGCCAGCAGCTTGAATCTTGGCATGGGCAATCAGCCCCAGCATTTT; cdr3_aa: CASSLNLGMGNQPQHF
clone_size: NA; cdr3_length: 13; d_call: NA; j_call: TRBJ1-1; v_call: TRBV11-2; cdr3_nt: TGTGCCAGCAGCTTAGGAGCGAGGGTTGAAGCTTTCTTT; cdr3_aa: CASSLGARVEAFF